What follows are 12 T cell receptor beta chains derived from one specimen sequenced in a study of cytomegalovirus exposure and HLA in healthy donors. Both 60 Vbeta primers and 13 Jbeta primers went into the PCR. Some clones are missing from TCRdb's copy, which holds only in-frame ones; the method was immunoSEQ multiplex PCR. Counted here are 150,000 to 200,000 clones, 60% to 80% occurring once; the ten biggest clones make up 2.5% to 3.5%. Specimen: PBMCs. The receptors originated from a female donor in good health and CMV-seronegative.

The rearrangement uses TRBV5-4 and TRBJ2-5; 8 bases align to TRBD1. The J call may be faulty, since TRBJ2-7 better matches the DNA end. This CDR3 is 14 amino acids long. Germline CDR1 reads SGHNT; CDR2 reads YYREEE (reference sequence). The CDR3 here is CASSLGDRNYEQYF. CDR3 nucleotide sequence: TGTGCCAGCAGCTTGGGGGACAGGAACTACGAGCAGTACTTC.

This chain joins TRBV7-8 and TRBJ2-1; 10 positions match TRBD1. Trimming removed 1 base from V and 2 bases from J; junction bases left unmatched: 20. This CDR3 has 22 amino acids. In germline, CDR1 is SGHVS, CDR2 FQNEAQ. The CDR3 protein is CASSLGGYPGQGSIGAYNEQFF. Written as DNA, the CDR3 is TGTGCCAGCAGCTTAGGGGGATATCCGGGACAGGGGAGTATTGGGGCCTACAATGAGCAGTTCTTC. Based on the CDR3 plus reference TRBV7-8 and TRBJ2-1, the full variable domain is GAGVSQSPRYKVAKRGQDVALRCDPISGHVSLFWYQQALGQGPEFLTYFQNEAQLDKSGLPSDRFFAERPEGSVSTLKIQRTQQEDSAVYLCASSLGGYPGQGSIGAYNEQFFGPGTRLTVL.

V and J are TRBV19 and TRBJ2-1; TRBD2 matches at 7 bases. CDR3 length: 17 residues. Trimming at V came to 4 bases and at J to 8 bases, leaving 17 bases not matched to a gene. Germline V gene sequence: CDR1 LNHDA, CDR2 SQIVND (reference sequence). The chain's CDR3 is CASSSRPAGLIGDEQFF. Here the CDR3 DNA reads TGTGCCAGTAGTAGTCGCCCCGCGGGACTAATCGGCGATGAGCAGTTCTTC.

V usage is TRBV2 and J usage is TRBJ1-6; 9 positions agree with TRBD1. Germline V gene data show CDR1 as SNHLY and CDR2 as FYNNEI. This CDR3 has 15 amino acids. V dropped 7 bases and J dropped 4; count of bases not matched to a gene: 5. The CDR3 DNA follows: TGTGCCAGCACCCCGACAGGGGGTTATAATTCACCCCTCCACTTT. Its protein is CASTPTGGYNSPLHF. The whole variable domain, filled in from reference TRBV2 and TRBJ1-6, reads EPEVTQTPSHQVTQMGQEVILRCVPISNHLYFYWYRQILGQKVEFLVSFYNNEISEKSEIFDDQFSVERPDGSNFTLKIRSTKLEDSAMYFCASTPTGGYNSPLHFGNGTRLTVT.

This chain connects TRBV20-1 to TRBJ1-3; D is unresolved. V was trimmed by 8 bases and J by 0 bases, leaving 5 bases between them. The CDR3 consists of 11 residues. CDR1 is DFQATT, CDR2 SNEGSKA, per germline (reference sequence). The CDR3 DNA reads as TGCAGTCCCGGCTCTGGAAACACCATATATTTT. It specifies CSPGSGNTIYF.

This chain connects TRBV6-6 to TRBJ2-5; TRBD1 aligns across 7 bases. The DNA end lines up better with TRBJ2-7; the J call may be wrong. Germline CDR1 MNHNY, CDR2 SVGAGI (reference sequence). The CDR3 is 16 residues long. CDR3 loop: CASSYSHGDSTYEQYF. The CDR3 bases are TGTGCCAGCAGTTACTCTCATGGGGACAGCACCTACGAGCAGTACTTC.

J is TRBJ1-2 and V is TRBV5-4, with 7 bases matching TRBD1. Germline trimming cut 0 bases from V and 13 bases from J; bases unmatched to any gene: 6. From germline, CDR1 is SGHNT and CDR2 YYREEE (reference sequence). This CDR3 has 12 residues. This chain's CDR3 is CASSLATGAGTF. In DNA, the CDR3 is TGTGCCAGCAGCTTGGCAACAGGGGCGGGCACCTTC.

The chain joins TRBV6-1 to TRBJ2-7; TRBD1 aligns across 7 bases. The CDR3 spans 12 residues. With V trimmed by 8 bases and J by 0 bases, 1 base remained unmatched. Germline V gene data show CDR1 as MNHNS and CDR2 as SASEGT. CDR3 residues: CASGTASYEQYF. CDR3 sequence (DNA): TGTGCCAGCGGGACAGCCTCCTACGAGCAGTACTTC.

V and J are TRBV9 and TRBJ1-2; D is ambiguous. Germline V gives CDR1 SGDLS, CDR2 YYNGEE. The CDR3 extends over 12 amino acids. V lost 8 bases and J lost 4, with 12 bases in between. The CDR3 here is CASSNQIYGYTF. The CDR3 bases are TGTGCCAGTAGCAATCAGATCTATGGCTACACCTTC.

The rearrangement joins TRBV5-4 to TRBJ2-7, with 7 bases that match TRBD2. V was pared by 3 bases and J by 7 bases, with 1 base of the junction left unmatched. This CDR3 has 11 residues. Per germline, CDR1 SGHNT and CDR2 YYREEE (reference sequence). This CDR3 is CASSSRGEQYF. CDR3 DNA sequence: TGTGCCAGCAGCTCGCGGGGGGAGCAGTACTTC.

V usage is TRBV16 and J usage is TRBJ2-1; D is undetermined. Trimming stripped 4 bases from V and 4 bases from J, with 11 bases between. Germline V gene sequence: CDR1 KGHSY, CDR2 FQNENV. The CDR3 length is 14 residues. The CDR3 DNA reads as TGTGCCAGCAGCCCAGAGGCAGCATACAATGAGCAGTTCTTC. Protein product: CASSPEAAYNEQFF.

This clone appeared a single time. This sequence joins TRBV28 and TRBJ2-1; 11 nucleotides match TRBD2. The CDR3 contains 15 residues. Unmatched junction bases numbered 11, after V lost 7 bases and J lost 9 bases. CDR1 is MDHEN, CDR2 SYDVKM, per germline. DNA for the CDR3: TGTGCCAGCACCTTACTAGCGGGAGCGGTCCCTGAGCAGTTCTTC. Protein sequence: CASTLLAGAVPEQFF.